The 15 T cell receptor beta chains given below trace back to one sample, sequenced in a study of OX40 agonist ivuxolimab in advanced cancers. The protocol was immunoSEQ multiplex PCR, while the TCRdb copy is restricted to in-frame clones and leaves out a portion. In the table there are 70,000 or so clones, 86% of which are singletons. The sample here was CD4+ or CD8+ T cells sorted from blood, taken in a trial of the OX40 agonist ivuxolimab. Receptors originate from an adult with an advanced solid tumor such as melanoma, head and neck, liver or kidney cancer.

This chain uses TRBV9 with TRBJ2-1; 14 bases align to TRBD2. V lost 5 bases and J lost 6; bases outside the gene matches: 4. Germline lookup yields CDR1 SGDLS and CDR2 YYNGEE. This CDR3 comprises 15 residues. CDR3 coding DNA: TGTGCCAGCAGGGCGGGACTAGCGGGAGTCAATGAGCAGTTCTTC. Its translation is CASRAGLAGVNEQFF. The variable domain in full, with the rest retrieved from reference TRBV9 and TRBJ2-1, is DSGVTQTPKHLITATGQRVTLRCSPRSGDLSVYWYQQSLDQGLQFLIQYYNGEERAKGNILERFSAQQFPDLHSELNLSSLELGDSALYFCASRAGLAGVNEQFFGPGTRLTVL.

The chain has TRBV9 and TRBJ2-2; no reliable D call. CDR1 SGDLS and CDR2 YYNGEE come from the germline V gene. The CDR3 length is 14 residues. The V end was cut by 0 bases, the J end by 1 base, with 4 bases between. CDR3 bases: TGTGCCAGCAGCGTAGATCTGAACACCGGGGAGCTGTTTTTT. Translating it yields CASSVDLNTGELFF.

The chain employs TRBV19 and TRBJ2-7, with D possibly TRBD1 on 6 matching bases. Deletions cut 2 bases from V and 0 bases from J, with 14 bases between. The CDR3 sequence is 16 residues long. Germline-derived CDR1 and CDR2 are LNHDA and SQIVND (reference sequence). CDR3 sequence (DNA): TGTGCCAGTAGTATATTAGGGGGTGCCTCCTCCTACGAGCAGTACTTC. Protein product: CASSILGGASSYEQYF. Full variable domain (outside the CDR3, taken from reference TRBV19 and TRBJ2-7): DGGITQSPKYLFRKEGQNVTLSCEQNLNHDAMYWYRQDPGQGLRLIYYSQIVNDFQKGDIAEGYSVSREKKESFPLTVTSAQKNPTAFYLCASSILGGASSYEQYFGPGTRLTVT.

The chain has TRBV6-4 and TRBJ1-2, with TRBD1 matching over 10 bases. Germline V CDR1 and CDR2: MRHNA, SNTAGT. V trimming: 4 bases; J trimming: 8 bases; junction bases outside the gene matches: 4. The CDR3 contains 13 residues. The CDR3 protein is CASSGQGAEGYTF. The CDR3 DNA sequence: TGTGCCAGCAGTGGACAGGGGGCGGAGGGCTACACCTTC.

The chain has TRBV6-1 and TRBJ2-5; TRBD1 might be the D (6 bases). This CDR3 is built from 15 residues. V shed 7 bases and J shed 1 base, with 16 bases lying between them. Germline V gives CDR1 MNHNS, CDR2 SASEGT. The CDR3 nucleotides read TGTGCCAGCACCAGCTTGGGGGCGACCCAAGAGACCCAGTACTTC. It codes for CASTSLGATQETQYF.

The chain links TRBV5-1 to TRBJ2-6; no clear D. Germline V gene sequence: CDR1 SGHRS, CDR2 YFSETQ. This CDR3 spans 11 amino acids. Trimming shortened V by 7 bases and J by 1 base, and 0 bases separated the two germline ends. CDR3 loop: CASSGANVLTF. The CDR3, as DNA: TGCGCCAGCTCTGGGGCCAACGTCCTGACTTTC. Filled out from reference TRBV5-1 and TRBJ2-6, the complete variable domain reads KAGVTQTPRYLIKTRGQQVTLSCSPISGHRSVSWYQQTPGQGLQFLFEYFSETQRNKGNFPGRFSGRQFSNSRSEMNVSTLELGDSALYLCASSGANVLTFGAGSRLTVL.

The CDR3 loop reads CASSEGRGPSNTGELFF. In nucleotides, the CDR3 is TGCGCCAGCAGTGAGGGCAGGGGGCCTTCGAACACCGGGGAGCTGTTTTTT. V is TRBV10-1 and J is TRBJ2-2; TRBD1 matches 8 bases. The CDR3 is made up of 17 amino acids. Unmatched junction bases numbered 5, after V lost 2 bases and J lost 0 bases. Germline V gene sequence: CDR1 WNHNN, CDR2 SYGVQD (reference sequence).

The chain joins TRBV5-1 to TRBJ2-6; D uncertain. Trimming removed 0 bases from V and 3 bases from J, with 7 bases in between. CDR3 length: 15 residues. The germline CDR1 and CDR2 sequences are SGHRS and YFSETQ. CDR3 in DNA: TGCGCCAGCAGCTTGGAAAGTAGTGGGGCCAACGTCCTGACTTTC. Its translation is CASSLESSGANVLTF.

This chain connects TRBV6-5 to TRBJ2-6; D gene unclear. Trimming cost V 6 bases and J 0 bases, with 9 bases left between them. Germline CDR1 MNHEY, CDR2 SVGAGI. CDR3 length: 15 amino acids. The CDR3 region is CASRPTFSGANVLTF. The DNA of the CDR3 is TGTGCCAGCAGACCGACTTTCTCTGGGGCCAACGTCCTGACTTTC.

The chain carries TRBV15 and TRBJ1-1; D is undetermined. This CDR3 is built from 14 residues. Germline lookup yields CDR1 LNHNV and CDR2 YYDKDF (reference sequence). V lost 2 bases to trimming and J lost 1 base, with 8 bases between them. The CDR3 region has the DNA TGTGCCACCAGCAGAACGGATTCGAACACTGAAGCTTTCTTT. Its protein product is CATSRTDSNTEAFF.

The CDR3 sequence: CASSPPPIEAFF. The CDR3 DNA sequence: TGTGCCAGCAGTCCCCCCCCGATTGAAGCTTTCTTT. V is TRBV6-1 and J is TRBJ1-1; no reliable D call. CDR1 and CDR2 from the germline V gene are MNHNS and SASEGT. CDR3 length: 12 residues. The V and J ends lost 5 bases and 7 bases respectively, with 11 bases between them.

This clone was seen more than once but under ten times. The chain employs TRBV30 and TRBJ1-5; D uncertain. Trimming left V 2 bases short and J 7 bases short, with 15 bases between. CDR3 length equals 14 residues. Germline V gene sequence: CDR1 GTSNPN, CDR2 SVGIG (reference sequence). The CDR3 spells CAWSSAQARQPQHF. CDR3 bases: TGTGCCTGGAGTTCGGCACAAGCACGACAGCCCCAGCATTTT.

The chain has TRBV9 and TRBJ2-1; possible D gene TRBD2, 6 bases. The V and J ends lost 0 bases and 7 bases respectively, with 8 bases between them. CDR3 length: 13 residues. Germline lookup yields CDR1 SGDLS and CDR2 YYNGEE. The CDR3 nucleotides are TGTGCCAGCAGCGTAGGACTAGAGAATGAGCAGTTCTTC. As protein: CASSVGLENEQFF.

V and J are TRBV7-2 and TRBJ1-5, with D uncertain. V was clipped by 1 base and J by 1 base, with 8 bases between them. The length of the CDR3 is 15 residues. Looked up from germline, CDR1 is SGHTA and CDR2 is FQGNSA. CDR3 loop: CASSLGPVSNQPQHF. CDR3 DNA: TGTGCCAGCAGCTTAGGGCCGGTCAGCAATCAGCCCCAGCATTTT.

This chain links TRBV27 with TRBJ2-3; D possibly corresponds to TRBD2 (5 bases). Trimming cost V 5 bases and J 4 bases, with 22 bases left between them. The length of the CDR3 is 17 residues. The germline V gene encodes CDR1 MNHEY and CDR2 SMNVEV (reference sequence). The CDR3 region has the DNA TGTGCCAGCAGTCCATATCGGGATAGCATGATGCCAGATACGCAGTATTTT. Protein sequence: CASSPYRDSMMPDTQYF.